The present entry profiles one T cell receptor (beta chain) with its context. Its antigen remains unknown. The sample originates from a study of CD8 T cells in ankylosing spondylitis. Study findings and constraints: The study identified a TCR beta motif of several highly homologous variants that appeared characteristic of ankylosing spondylitis blood.

MiXCR, applied by TCRdb to the 5' RACE reads, yields one record per CDR3 protein. The data show under 850,000 distinct CDR3 sequences, roughly 19% seen once. Germline lookup yields CDR1 SGHRS and CDR2 YFSETQ. V was trimmed by 2 bases and J by 6 bases, leaving 12 bases between them. This CDR3 comprises 14 residues. The specimen was blood, either unsorted or a sorted T cell fraction (not recorded which). The receptor comes from a male donor with ankylosing spondylitis. The chain uses TRBV5-1 and TRBJ2-1; TRBD2 might be the D (5 bases). CDR3 DNA: TGCGCCAGCAGCTTTGGCGGGCTAGGCAATGAGCAGTTCTTC. This codes for CASSFGGLGNEQFF. Full variable domain (remainder filled in from reference TRBV5-1 and TRBJ2-1): KAGVTQTPRYLIKTRGQQVTLSCSPISGHRSVSWYQQTPGQGLQFLFEYFSETQRNKGNFPGRFSGRQFSNSRSEMNVSTLELGDSALYLCASSFGGLGNEQFFGPGTRLTVL.